These 7 T cell receptor beta chains originate from one sample sequenced in a study of blood T cell repertoires in COVID-19. Measured with immunoSEQ multiplex PCR; TCRdb has only the in-frame clones, and not every one. The sample shows roughly 260,000 clones, approximately 86% of them seen only once. What was sequenced was peripheral blood. These TCRs come from a woman aged 50 to 65 who had recovered from COVID-19.

This clone occurred a few times. The chain combines TRBV19 with TRBJ2-7; TRBD2 matches at 7 bases. Unmatched junction bases numbered 3, after V lost 6 bases and J lost 1 base. The CDR3 has 13 residues. Germline V gives CDR1 LNHDA, CDR2 SQIVND (reference sequence). The CDR3 is CASRGGGSYEQYF. The CDR3 DNA reads TGTGCCAGTAGAGGCGGGGGTTCCTACGAGCAGTACTTC.

The chain is built from TRBV7-3 and TRBJ1-1, with D possibly matching TRBD1 (5 bases). The ends were cut back, 5 bases at V and 1 base at J, with 14 bases in the middle. This CDR3 has 15 amino acids. Looked up from germline, CDR1 is SGHTA and CDR2 is FQGTGA. As DNA, the CDR3 is TGTGCCAGCAGCCAAAGCCCTGACAGGAACACTGAAGCTTTCTTT. Amino acids: CASSQSPDRNTEAFF.

The J gene is TRBJ1-1, the V gene TRBV6-5, with 7 nucleotides matching TRBD1. This CDR3 has 14 amino acids. Trimming cost V 6 bases and J 0 bases; bases outside gene matches: 4. Per the germline V gene, CDR1 is MNHEY and CDR2 is SVGAGI. The CDR3: CASRWDRVNTEAFF. The CDR3 DNA is TGTGCCAGCAGATGGGACAGAGTGAACACTGAAGCTTTCTTT.

The chain is built from TRBV4-2 and TRBJ2-4, with D hard to call. The CDR3 loop spans 12 amino acids. Germline V gene data show CDR1 as LGHNA and CDR2 as YNFKEQ. Deletions cut 1 base from V and 6 bases from J, with 4 bases between. The CDR3 here is CASSQASNIQYF. For the CDR3, the DNA is TGTGCCAGCAGCCAAGCTTCAAACATTCAGTACTTC.

The CDR3 spells CASSLSGTGAGELFF. The CDR3 nucleotides read TGTGCCAGCAGCCTTTCCGGGACAGGGGCCGGGGAGCTGTTTTTT. The V and J genes are TRBV4-2 and TRBJ2-2, with 10 bases that match TRBD1. CDR3 length: 15 amino acids. CDR1 and CDR2 from the germline V gene are LGHNA and YNFKEQ. Trimming cost V 4 bases and J 6 bases; bases outside gene matches: 5.

V is TRBV5-1 and J is TRBJ1-6; 7 nucleotides agree with TRBD1. The CDR3 extends over 15 amino acids. Germline lookup yields CDR1 SGHRS and CDR2 YFSETQ. The V segment lost 5 bases and the J segment 7 bases; nucleotides outside the gene matches: 9. CDR3 DNA sequence: TGCGCCAGCAGACCTACCGGGACAGCAAATTCACCCCTCCACTTT. Translation gives CASRPTGTANSPLHF.

J is TRBJ1-3 and V is TRBV10-3; a possible D gene is TRBD1 (6 bases). Germline CDR1 and CDR2: ENHRY and SYGVKD. The CDR3 length is 13 residues. V was pared by 7 bases and J by 4 bases, with 11 bases between. The CDR3 sequence is CAITRDIGNTIYF. The CDR3, as DNA: TGTGCCATCACCCGGGACATCGGAAACACCATATATTTT.